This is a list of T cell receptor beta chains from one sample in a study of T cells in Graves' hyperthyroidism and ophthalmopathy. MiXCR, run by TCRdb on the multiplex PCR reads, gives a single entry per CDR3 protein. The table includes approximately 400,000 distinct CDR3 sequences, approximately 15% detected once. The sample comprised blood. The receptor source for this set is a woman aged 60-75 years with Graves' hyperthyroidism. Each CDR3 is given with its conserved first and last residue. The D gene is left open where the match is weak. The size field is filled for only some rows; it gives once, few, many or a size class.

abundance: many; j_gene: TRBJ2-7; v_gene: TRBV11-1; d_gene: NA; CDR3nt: TGTGCCAGCAGCCCCGGACGGTACTACGAGCAGTACTTC; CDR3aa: CASSPGRYYEQYF
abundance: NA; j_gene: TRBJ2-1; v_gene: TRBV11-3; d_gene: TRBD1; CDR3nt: TGTGCCAGCAGCCGAGGGGGCCTCTCCTACAATGAGCAGTTCTTC; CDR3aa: CASSRGGLSYNEQFF
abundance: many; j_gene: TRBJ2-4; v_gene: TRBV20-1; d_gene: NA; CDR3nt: TGCAGTGCTAGAGGTCAGGAAAACATTCAGTACTTC; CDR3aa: CSARGQENIQYF
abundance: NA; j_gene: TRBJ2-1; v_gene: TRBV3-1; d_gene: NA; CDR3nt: TGTGCCAGCAGCCAAGAACTAGCAGGTCAGTTCTTC; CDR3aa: CASSQELAGQFF
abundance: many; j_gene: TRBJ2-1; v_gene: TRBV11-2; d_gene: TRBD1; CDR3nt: TGTGCCAGCAGCTTAGGGGGACAGGGGCACTCCTACAATGAGCAGTTCTTC; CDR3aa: CASSLGGQGHSYNEQFF
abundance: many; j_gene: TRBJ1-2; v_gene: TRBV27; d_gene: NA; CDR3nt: TGTGCCAGCAGTTTGTCCCGACAAAACCCGTATGGCTACACCTTC; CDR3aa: CASSLSRQNPYGYTF
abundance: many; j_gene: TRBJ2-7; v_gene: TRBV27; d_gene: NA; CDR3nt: TGTGCCAGCAGCCGGGGACTCCCAGAGCCCTACTACGAGCAGTACTTC; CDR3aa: CASSRGLPEPYYEQYF
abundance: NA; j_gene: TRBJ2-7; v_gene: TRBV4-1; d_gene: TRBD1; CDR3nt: TGCGCCAGCAGCCATAAAGGACAGGGGGCCTACGAGCAGTACTTC; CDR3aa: CASSHKGQGAYEQYF
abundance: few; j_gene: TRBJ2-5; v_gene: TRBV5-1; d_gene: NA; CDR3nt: TGCGCCAGCAGCTTGGGTTCGGTATCAGAGACCCAGTACTTC; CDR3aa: CASSLGSVSETQYF
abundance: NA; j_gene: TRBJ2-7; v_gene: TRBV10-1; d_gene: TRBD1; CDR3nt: TGCGCCAGCAGTGGAGGACAGGCGCCCGGGGAGCAGTACTTC; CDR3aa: CASSGGQAPGEQYF
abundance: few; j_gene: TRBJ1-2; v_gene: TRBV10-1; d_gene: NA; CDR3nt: TGCGCCAGCAGTGAGTCCCCCGGGAAAGGCTACACCTTC; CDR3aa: CASSESPGKGYTF
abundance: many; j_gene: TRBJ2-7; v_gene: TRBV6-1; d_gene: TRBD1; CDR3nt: TGTGCCAGCAGGTTGGGACAGGGGCTAAACTACGAGCAGTACTTC; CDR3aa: CASRLGQGLNYEQYF
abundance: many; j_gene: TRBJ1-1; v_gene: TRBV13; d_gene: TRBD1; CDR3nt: TGTGCCAGCAGCGGACAGGGATACACTGAAGCTTTCTTT; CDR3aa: CASSGQGYTEAFF
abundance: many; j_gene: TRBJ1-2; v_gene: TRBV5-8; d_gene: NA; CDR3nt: TGTGCCAGCAGCTTGGAGCAAAGCTATGGCTACACCTTC; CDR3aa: CASSLEQSYGYTF
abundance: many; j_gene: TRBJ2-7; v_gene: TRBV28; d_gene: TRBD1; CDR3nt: TGTGCCAGCAGTCCGGAGGGGACAGGGCGCCACGAGCAGTACTTC; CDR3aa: CASSPEGTGRHEQYF
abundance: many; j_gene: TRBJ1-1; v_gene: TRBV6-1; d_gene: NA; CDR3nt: TGTGCCAGCAGTCGGGACGGCATGAACACTGAAGCTTTCTTT; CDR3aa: CASSRDGMNTEAFF
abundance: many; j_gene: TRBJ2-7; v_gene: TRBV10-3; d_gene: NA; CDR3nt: TGTGCCATCAGTGGGGTTGAGGTCCGCGAGACCTACGAGCAGTACTTC; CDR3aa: CAISGVEVRETYEQYF
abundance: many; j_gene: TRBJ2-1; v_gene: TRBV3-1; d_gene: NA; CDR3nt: TGTGCCAGCAGCCCCACCATAAGCTCCTACAATGAGCAGTTCTTC; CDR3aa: CASSPTISSYNEQFF
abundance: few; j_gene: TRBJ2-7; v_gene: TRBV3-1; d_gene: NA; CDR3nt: TGTGCCAGCAGCCAAGCAGGGAGCTCCTACGAGCAGTACTTC; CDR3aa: CASSQAGSSYEQYF
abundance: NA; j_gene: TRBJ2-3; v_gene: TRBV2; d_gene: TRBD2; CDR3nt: TGTGCCAGCAGGGTCGGGAGGACAGATACGCAGTATTTT; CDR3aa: CASRVGRTDTQYF
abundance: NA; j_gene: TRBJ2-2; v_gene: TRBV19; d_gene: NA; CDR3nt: TGTGCCAGTAGTATAGTTGGGGGACCCACCGGGGAGCTGTTTTTT; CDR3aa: CASSIVGGPTGELFF
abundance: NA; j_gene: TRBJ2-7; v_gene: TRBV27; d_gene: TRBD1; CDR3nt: TGTGCCAGCAGTTTTACTGCCGGGACAGACTACGAGCAGTACTTC; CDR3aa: CASSFTAGTDYEQYF